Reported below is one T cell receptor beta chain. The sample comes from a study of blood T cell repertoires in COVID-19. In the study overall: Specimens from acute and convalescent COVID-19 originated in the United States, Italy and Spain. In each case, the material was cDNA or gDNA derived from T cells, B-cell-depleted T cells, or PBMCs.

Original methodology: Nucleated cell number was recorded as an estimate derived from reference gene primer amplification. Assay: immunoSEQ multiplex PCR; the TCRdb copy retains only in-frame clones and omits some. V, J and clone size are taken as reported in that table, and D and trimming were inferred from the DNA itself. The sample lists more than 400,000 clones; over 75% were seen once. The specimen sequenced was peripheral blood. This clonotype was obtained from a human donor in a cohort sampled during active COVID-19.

CDR3 in DNA: TGCGCCAGCAGCTTTACAGGGGACTATGGCTACACCTTC. It encodes CASSFTGDYGYTF. The chain combines TRBV5-1 with TRBJ1-2; TRBD1 aligns across 7 bases. The germline V gene encodes CDR1 SGHRS and CDR2 YFSETQ. The CDR3 runs 13 residues. Trimming took 2 bases from V and 3 from J; bases not matched to a gene: 1.